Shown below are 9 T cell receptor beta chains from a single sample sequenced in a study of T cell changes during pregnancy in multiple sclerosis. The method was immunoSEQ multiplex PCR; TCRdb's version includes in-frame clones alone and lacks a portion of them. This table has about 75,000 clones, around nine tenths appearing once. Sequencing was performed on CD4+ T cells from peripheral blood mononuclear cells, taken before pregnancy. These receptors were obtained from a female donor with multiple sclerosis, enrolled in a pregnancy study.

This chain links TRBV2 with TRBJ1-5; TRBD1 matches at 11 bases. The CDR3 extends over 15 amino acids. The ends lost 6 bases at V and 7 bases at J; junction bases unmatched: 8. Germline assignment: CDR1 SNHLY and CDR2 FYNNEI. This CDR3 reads CASSGTGGSGQPQHF. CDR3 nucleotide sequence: TGTGCCAGCAGCGGGACAGGGGGGAGTGGGCAGCCCCAGCATTTT.

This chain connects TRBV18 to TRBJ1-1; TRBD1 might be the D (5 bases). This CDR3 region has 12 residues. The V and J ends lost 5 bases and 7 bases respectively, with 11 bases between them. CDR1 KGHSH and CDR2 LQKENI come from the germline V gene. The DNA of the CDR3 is TGTGCCAGCTCATCGGCGGGACGTGAAGCTTTCTTT. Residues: CASSSAGREAFF.

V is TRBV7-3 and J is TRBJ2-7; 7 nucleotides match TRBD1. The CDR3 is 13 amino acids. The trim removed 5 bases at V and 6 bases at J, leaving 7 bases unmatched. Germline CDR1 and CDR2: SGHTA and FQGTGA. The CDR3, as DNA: TGTGCCAGCAGCCCAGGGGGAAGGTCCGAGCAGTACTTC. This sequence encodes CASSPGGRSEQYF.

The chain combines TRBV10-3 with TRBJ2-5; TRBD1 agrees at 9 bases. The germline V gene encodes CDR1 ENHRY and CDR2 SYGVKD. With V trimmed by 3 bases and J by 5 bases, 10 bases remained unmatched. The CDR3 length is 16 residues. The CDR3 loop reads CAISDKGTGSDETQYF. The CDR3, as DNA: TGTGCCATCAGTGATAAGGGGACAGGGAGTGACGAGACCCAGTACTTC.

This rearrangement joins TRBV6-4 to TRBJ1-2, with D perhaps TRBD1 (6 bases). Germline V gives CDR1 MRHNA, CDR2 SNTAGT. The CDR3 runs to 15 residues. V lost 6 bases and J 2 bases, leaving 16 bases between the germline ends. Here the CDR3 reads CASSQGPQGNYGYTF. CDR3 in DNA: TGTGCCAGCAGCCAAGGCCCCCAGGGGAACTATGGCTACACCTTC.

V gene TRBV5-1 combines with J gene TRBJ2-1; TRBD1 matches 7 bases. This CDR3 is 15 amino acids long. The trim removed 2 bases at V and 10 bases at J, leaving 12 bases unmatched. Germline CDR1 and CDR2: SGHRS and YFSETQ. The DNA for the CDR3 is TGCGCCAGCAGCTTCAGACAGGGACCCAGGGGGGAGCAGTTCTTC. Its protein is CASSFRQGPRGEQFF. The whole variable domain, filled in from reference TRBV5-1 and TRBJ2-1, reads KAGVTQTPRYLIKTRGQQVTLSCSPISGHRSVSWYQQTPGQGLQFLFEYFSETQRNKGNFPGRFSGRQFSNSRSEMNVSTLELGDSALYLCASSFRQGPRGEQFFGPGTRLTVL.

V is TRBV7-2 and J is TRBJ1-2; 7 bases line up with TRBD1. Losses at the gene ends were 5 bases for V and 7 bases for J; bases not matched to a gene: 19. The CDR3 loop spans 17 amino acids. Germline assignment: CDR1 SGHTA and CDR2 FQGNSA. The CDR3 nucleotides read TGTGCCAGCAGCCCTCGACAGGGATCCTCATTCCCCGTTGGCTACACCTTC. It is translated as CASSPRQGSSFPVGYTF.

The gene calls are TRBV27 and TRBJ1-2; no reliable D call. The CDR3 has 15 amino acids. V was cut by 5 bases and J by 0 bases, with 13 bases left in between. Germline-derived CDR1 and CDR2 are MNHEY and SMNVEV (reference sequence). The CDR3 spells CASSLTALTNYGYTF. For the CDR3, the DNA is TGTGCCAGCAGTCTAACAGCTTTAACTAACTATGGCTACACCTTC.

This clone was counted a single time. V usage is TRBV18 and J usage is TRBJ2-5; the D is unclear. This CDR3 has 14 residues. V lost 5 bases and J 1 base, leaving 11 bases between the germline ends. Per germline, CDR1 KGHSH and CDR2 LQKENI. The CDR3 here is CASSSQLAQETQYF. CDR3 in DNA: TGTGCCAGCTCATCACAGTTAGCCCAAGAGACCCAGTACTTC.